Listed below are T cell receptor beta chains from one sample, sequenced in a study of T cells in Graves' hyperthyroidism and ophthalmopathy. TCRdb itself ran the multiplex PCR reads through MiXCR, one entry per CDR3 protein. The data show fewer than 650,000 distinct CDR3 sequences, with 14% seen just once and roughly 5.7% held by the top ten. The source material was blood. The origin of the receptors is a woman under 40 with Graves' hyperthyroidism that later progressed to Graves' ophthalmopathy. CDR3s include the opening cysteine and the closing phenylalanine or tryptophan. A D gene is named only where the DNA matches it firmly. Size tells how often a clone was seen (once, few, many) or the class of an expanded clone, and some rows leave it out.

>TRBJ2-5|many|TRBD2|15|TRBV27
CASSAAGGPGETQYF
TGTGCCAGCAGTGCGGCGGGAGGGCCTGGGGAGACCCAGTACTTC
>TRBJ2-1|NA|NA|18|TRBV9
CASSVGGWELQLVREQFF
TGTGCCAGCAGCGTAGGGGGCTGGGAGTTACAACTTGTCAGGGAGCAGTTCTTC
>TRBJ1-4|NA|TRBD1|14|TRBV12-3/TRBV12-4
CASSSGQGVEKLFF
TGTGCCAGCAGTTCGGGACAGGGTGTTGAAAAACTGTTTTTT
>TRBJ1-2|many|TRBD1|15|TRBV30
CAWRVIGTGFFGYTF
TGTGCCTGGCGGGTCATCGGGACAGGATTTTTTGGCTACACCTTC
>TRBJ1-1|many|TRBD1|17|TRBV3-1
CASSQDGDRGLNTEAFF
TGTGCCAGCAGCCAAGATGGGGACAGGGGTTTGAACACTGAAGCTTTCTTT
>TRBJ1-2|many|NA|15|TRBV3-1
CASSQDWGSNYGYTF
TGTGCCAGCAGCCAAGATTGGGGCAGTAACTATGGCTACACCTTC
>TRBJ1-2|many|TRBD1|15|TRBV25-1
CASSGPGTGSLGYTF
TGTGCCAGCAGTGGACCCGGGACAGGGAGTCTTGGCTACACCTTC
>TRBJ2-3|NA|NA|14|TRBV6-1
CASSAAQYEDTQYF
TGTGCCAGCAGTGCAGCACAGTACGAAGATACGCAGTATTTT
>TRBJ2-7|many|TRBD2|14|TRBV5-5
CASSLTAGDYEQYF
TGTGCCAGCAGCTTGACAGCGGGAGACTACGAGCAGTACTTC
>TRBJ2-3|NA|NA|11|TRBV6-5
CASSYGRTQYF
TGTGCCAGCAGTTACGGACGGACGCAGTATTTT
>TRBJ1-1|many|NA|14|TRBV2
CASRPGTVNTEAFF
TGTGCCAGCAGACCCGGGACGGTGAACACTGAAGCTTTCTTT
>TRBJ1-1|many|TRBD1|18|TRBV9
CASSAVPGQGARDTEAFF
TGTGCCAGCAGCGCAGTACCGGGACAGGGGGCGAGGGACACTGAAGCTTTCTTT
>TRBJ2-3|many|TRBD1|15|TRBV5-1
CASSLSGTGPDTQYF
TGCGCCAGCAGCTTGTCCGGGACAGGGCCAGATACGCAGTATTTT
>TRBJ2-3|many|NA|12|TRBV5-1
CASSFNTDTQYF
TGTGCCAGCAGTTTTAACACAGATACGCAGTATTTT
>TRBJ1-6|many|NA|13|TRBV18
CASSPEATGPLHF
TGTGCCAGCTCACCAGAGGCGACAGGACCCCTCCACTTT
>TRBJ1-1|many|NA|14|TRBV3-1
CASSQGGRKTEAFF
TGTGCCAGCAGCCAAGGGGGGCGGAAGACTGAAGCTTTCTTT
>TRBJ2-5|few|NA|14|TRBV14
CASSRYRDQETQYF
TGTGCCAGCAGCCGATACAGGGATCAAGAGACCCAGTACTTC
>TRBJ2-2|many|TRBD2|13|TRBV28
CATGRGITGELFF
TGTGCCACGGGGCGGGGGATCACCGGGGAGCTGTTTTTT
>TRBJ1-2|few|NA|12|TRBV10-3
CAISEGSYGYTF
TGTGCCATCAGTGAAGGGTCCTATGGCTACACCTTC
>TRBJ1-1|few|NA|10|TRBV19
CATIQGEAFF
TGTGCCACAATCCAGGGTGAAGCTTTCTTT
>TRBJ2-7|many|NA|18|TRBV13
CATSLPRLGGQNSYEQYF
TGTGCCACCTCACTTCCTCGCCTCGGAGGACAAAACTCCTACGAGCAGTACTTC
>TRBJ2-3|many|NA|14|TRBV12-3/TRBV12-4
CASIYSDLTDTQYF
TGTGCCAGCATTTATTCAGACCTCACAGATACGCAGTATTTT
>TRBJ2-5|many|NA|14|TRBV12-3/TRBV12-4
CASSLSGIKETQYF
TGTGCCAGCAGTTTATCCGGCATCAAAGAGACCCAGTACTTC